Below, 2 T cell receptor beta chains from the same sample are listed, as sequenced in a study of shared clonotypes between healthy human individuals. Profiling relied on immunoSEQ multiplex PCR, and the TCRdb table lists in-frame clones only, not all of them. The sample holds about 1.5 million clones, 95% to 99% seen once. Sequencing was done on a sample of naive CD4+ T cells sorted from blood. Sample subset: CD45RA+ positively selected. All receptors come from a man aged 25-45 years in good health.

The chain employs TRBV10-3 and TRBJ2-5; D possibly corresponds to TRBD2 (6 bases). V was shortened by 9 bases and J by 2 bases, with 10 bases between the two germline ends. Per the germline V gene, CDR1 is ENHRY and CDR2 is SYGVKD. This CDR3 spans 12 amino acids. This CDR3 reads CAIGTLQETQYF. The DNA of the CDR3 is TGTGCCATAGGGACTCTACAAGAGACCCAGTACTTC.

V and J are TRBV28 and TRBJ2-7; D possibly corresponds to TRBD1 (6 bases). The CDR3 totals 15 residues. V lost 7 bases and J lost 7, with 23 bases in between. The germline V gene encodes CDR1 MDHEN and CDR2 SYDVKM. CDR3 loop: CASIELGRGVEEQYF. The DNA for the CDR3 is TGTGCCAGCATCGAGTTGGGCAGGGGTGTTGAGGAGCAGTACTTC.